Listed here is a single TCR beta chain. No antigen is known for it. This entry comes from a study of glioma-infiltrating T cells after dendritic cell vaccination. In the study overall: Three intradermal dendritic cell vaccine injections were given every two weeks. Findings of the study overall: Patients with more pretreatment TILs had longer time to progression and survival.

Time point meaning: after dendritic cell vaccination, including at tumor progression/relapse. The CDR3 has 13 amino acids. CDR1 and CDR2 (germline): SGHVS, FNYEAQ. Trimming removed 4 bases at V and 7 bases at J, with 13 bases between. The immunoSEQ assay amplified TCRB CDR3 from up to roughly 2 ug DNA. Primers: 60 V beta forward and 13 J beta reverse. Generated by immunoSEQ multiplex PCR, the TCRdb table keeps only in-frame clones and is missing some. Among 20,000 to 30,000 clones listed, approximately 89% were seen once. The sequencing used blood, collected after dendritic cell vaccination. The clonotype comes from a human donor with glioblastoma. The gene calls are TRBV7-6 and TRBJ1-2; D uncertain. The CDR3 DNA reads TGTGCCAGCAGCTCACTGGAGGGAACTGGCTACACCTTC. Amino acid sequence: CASSSLEGTGYTF. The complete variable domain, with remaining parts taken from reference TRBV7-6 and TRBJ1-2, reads GAGVSQSPRYKVTKRGQDVALRCDPISGHVSLYWYRQALGQGPEFLTYFNYEAQQDKSGLPNDRFSAERPEGSISTLTIQRTEQRDSAMYRCASSSLEGTGYTFGSGTRLTVV.